This passage covers 20 T cell receptor beta chains from one sample sequenced in a study of blood T cell repertoires in COVID-19. This table comes from immunoSEQ multiplex PCR, and its TCRdb copy is limited to in-frame clones, with some not included. The sample yields 190,000 or so clones, around 88% seen once. The specimen sequenced was peripheral blood. Every receptor here comes from a woman aged 25-40 years with acute or convalescent COVID-19.

This rearrangement joins TRBV7-8 to TRBJ2-3; 10 bases map to TRBD2. V lost 5 bases to trimming and J lost 5 bases; unmatched junction nucleotides: 13. This CDR3 contains 17 residues. Germline V gene sequence: CDR1 SGHVS, CDR2 FQNEAQ. CDR3 bases: TGTGCCAGCAGCCCTTACCCTCTAGCGGGAGTGGTAGATACGCAGTATTTT. Protein: CASSPYPLAGVVDTQYF.

The table lists this clone with a count of one. The chain links TRBV7-9 to TRBJ2-4, with a tentative D call TRBD2 (5 bases). Germline CDR1 and CDR2: SEHNR and FQNEAQ (reference sequence). The CDR3 contains 15 residues. V lost 3 bases and J lost 6, with 15 bases in between. CDR3 coding DNA: TGTGCCAGCAGCTTTATGAGGGAGTCAAGAAACATTCAGTACTTC. As protein: CASSFMRESRNIQYF.

This chain joins TRBV18 and TRBJ2-3; 14 nucleotides align to TRBD2. From germline, CDR1 is KGHSH and CDR2 LQKENI. V shed 3 bases and J 1 base; nucleotides not matched to a gene: 3. The CDR3 consists of 17 residues. In nucleotides, the CDR3 is TGTGCCAGCTCACCCGGGACTAGCGGGAGCGGCACAGATACGCAGTATTTT. It specifies CASSPGTSGSGTDTQYF.

Here the CDR3 reads CASSESASGNNEQFF. The CDR3 nucleotides are TGTGCCAGTAGTGAGTCGGCTAGCGGAAACAATGAGCAGTTCTTC. The rearrangement joins TRBV19 to TRBJ2-1; 7 positions agree with TRBD2. V lost 5 bases, J lost 5 bases, and 9 bases stayed unmatched. This CDR3 region has 15 residues. Germline-derived CDR1 and CDR2 are LNHDA and SQIVND (reference sequence).

J is TRBJ1-2 and V is TRBV19, with D possibly matching TRBD1 (6 bases). CDR1 LNHDA and CDR2 SQIVND come from the germline V gene (reference sequence). The CDR3 is 14 residues long. The V and J ends lost 0 bases and 6 bases respectively, with 11 bases between them. The CDR3 region is CASSIDRGDHGYTF. For the CDR3, the DNA is TGTGCCAGTAGTATAGACAGGGGTGATCATGGCTACACCTTC.

V gene TRBV5-1 combines with J gene TRBJ2-3; D might be TRBD1 (7 bases). Germline CDR1 reads SGHRS; CDR2 reads YFSETQ. V was trimmed by 1 base and J by 6 bases, leaving 18 bases between them. The CDR3 contains 16 residues. Here the CDR3 DNA reads TGCGCCAGCAGCTTGCGCGGGACAGCGATAGGGGATACGCAGTATTTT. Its translation: CASSLRGTAIGDTQYF.

This chain joins TRBV6-6 and TRBJ1-6; D perhaps matches TRBD1 (6 bases). Germline V gives CDR1 MNHNY, CDR2 SVGAGI (reference sequence). This CDR3 region has 12 residues. The germline V and J ends were trimmed by 5 bases and 14 bases, with 13 bases remaining between them. The CDR3 DNA reads as TGTGCCAGCAGTCCAGGGGCGGGCTCCCTCCACTTT. This gives the protein CASSPGAGSLHF.

The rearrangement uses TRBV15 and TRBJ2-4; D is possibly TRBD2 (6 bases). V dropped 5 bases and J dropped 9 bases, with 8 bases sitting between them. The CDR3 length is 11 residues. CDR1 and CDR2 from the germline V gene are LNHNV and YYDKDF (reference sequence). Here the CDR3 DNA reads TGTGCCACCAGCTCCGGGAGCATTCAGTACTTC. Translated: CATSSGSIQYF.

This clone was observed a handful of times. This chain uses TRBV28 with TRBJ2-7, with TRBD2 identical over 8 bases. Looked up from germline, CDR1 is MDHEN and CDR2 is SYDVKM. This CDR3 is 13 amino acids long. J lost 6 bases, V lost 3 bases, and 4 bases had no gene match. This CDR3 reads CASSFLTSGEQYF. DNA for the CDR3: TGTGCCAGCAGTTTTCTCACTAGCGGCGAGCAGTACTTC.

The chain is built from TRBV6-5 and TRBJ2-2; 7 nucleotides agree with TRBD2. The junction had 10 bases not matched to a gene; V was cut back by 7 bases and J by 8 bases. Germline lookup yields CDR1 MNHEY and CDR2 SVGAGI. The CDR3 covers 14 residues. As DNA, the CDR3 is TGTGCCAGCATTCCCAGCGGGACCTTAGGGGAGCTGTTTTTT. Its protein is CASIPSGTLGELFF.

The rearrangement uses TRBV27 and TRBJ2-2; 8 nucleotides align to TRBD2. V shed 6 bases, J shed 3 bases, and the junction held 9 bases outside the gene matches. Germline-derived CDR1 and CDR2 are MNHEY and SMNVEV (reference sequence). This CDR3 is built from 16 residues. The CDR3: CASSSSGSKYTGELFF. In nucleotides, the CDR3 is TGTGCCAGCAGCTCGAGCGGGAGCAAATACACCGGGGAGCTGTTTTTT.

This chain connects TRBV23-1 to TRBJ2-7; a possible D gene is TRBD1 (6 bases). TRBV23-1 is an open reading frame whose function is uncertain. This CDR3 has 13 amino acids. V lost 4 bases and J 3 bases, leaving 10 bases between the germline ends. The CDR3, as DNA: TGCGCCAGCAGTCGATCAGGGGTCTACGAGCAGTACTTC. It specifies CASSRSGVYEQYF.

The chain employs TRBV9 and TRBJ2-2, with 7 bases identical to TRBD2. After removal of 4 bases from V and 6 bases from J, the junction contained 6 bases not matched to a gene. Germline CDR1 reads SGDLS; CDR2 reads YYNGEE. This CDR3 has 14 amino acids. The chain's CDR3 is CASSLNSGPGELFF. The CDR3 coding sequence is TGTGCCAGCAGCCTGAATAGCGGGCCCGGGGAGCTGTTTTTT.

The rearrangement uses TRBV28 and TRBJ1-6; D gene uncertain. The CDR3 length is 15 residues. V lost 7 bases and J 0 bases, leaving 10 bases between the germline ends. Germline CDR1 MDHEN, CDR2 SYDVKM. CDR3 amino acids: CASNEQYSYNSPLHF. The CDR3 bases are TGTGCCAGCAATGAACAGTACTCCTATAATTCACCCCTCCACTTT.

The rearrangement joins TRBV5-5 to TRBJ1-5, with D possibly matching TRBD1 (6 bases). CDR1 and CDR2 from the germline V gene are SGHKS and YYEKEE (reference sequence). Trimming stripped 4 bases from V and 7 bases from J, with 24 bases between. CDR3 length: 17 amino acids. The CDR3 region has the DNA TGTGCCAGCAGCAGGGGGGGTGGGGGATTATCTGTGCAGCCCCAGCATTTT. Protein product: CASSRGGGGLSVQPQHF.

The chain recombines TRBV5-6 with TRBJ2-7; TRBD2 matches 9 bases. CDR1 is SGHDT and CDR2 is YYEEEE in the germline V gene. Trimming at V came to 0 bases and at J to 4 bases, leaving 11 bases not matched to a gene. CDR3 length equals 17 residues. The CDR3 loop reads CASSLGSGRPNYYEQYF. DNA of the CDR3: TGTGCCAGCAGCTTGGGGAGCGGGAGGCCAAATTATTACGAGCAGTACTTC.

V and J are TRBV27 and TRBJ2-5, with TRBD1 identical over 9 bases. The CDR3 is 13 amino acids. Germline V gene sequence: CDR1 MNHEY, CDR2 SMNVEV (reference sequence). V was clipped by 9 bases and J by 5 bases; unmatched bases: 7. The CDR3 nucleotides are TGTGCCAGTTTGGACAGGGGTGGCGAGACCCAGTACTTC. It encodes CASLDRGGETQYF.

This clone was detected only a few times. The chain employs TRBV5-4 and TRBJ2-2, with 8 bases that match TRBD2. J lost 5 bases, V lost 1 base, and 1 base had no gene match. Germline CDR1 reads SGHNT; CDR2 reads YYREEE (reference sequence). The CDR3 is made up of 14 amino acids. CDR3 loop: CASSLREGTGELFF. DNA of the CDR3: TGTGCCAGCAGCTTGCGGGAGGGGACCGGGGAGCTGTTTTTT. Based on the CDR3 plus reference TRBV5-4 and TRBJ2-2, the full variable domain is ETGVTQSPTHLIKTRGQQVTLRCSSQSGHNTVSWYQQALGQGPQFIFQYYREEENGRGNFPPRFSGLQFPNYSSELNVNALELDDSALYLCASSLREGTGELFFGEGSRLTVL.

The gene calls are TRBV9 and TRBJ2-1, with 7 positions matching TRBD2. Germline V gives CDR1 SGDLS, CDR2 YYNGEE. The CDR3 is 13 amino acids. The J segment lost 9 bases and the V segment lost 0 bases, leaving 3 bases of the junction unmatched. The CDR3 sequence: CASSVDPGGEQFF. The CDR3 nucleotides are TGTGCCAGCAGCGTAGATCCGGGAGGTGAGCAGTTCTTC.

The rearrangement links TRBV28 to TRBJ1-3; D unresolved. From germline, CDR1 is MDHEN and CDR2 SYDVKM. The CDR3 length is 15 residues. V lost 3 bases to trimming and J lost 4 bases, with 13 bases between them. The CDR3, as DNA: TGTGCCAGCAGTTTCCCGCGGGCAGGCGGAAACACCATATATTTT. Amino acids: CASSFPRAGGNTIYF.